This T cell receptor (beta chain) was identified in a study of T cell responses to AZD1222 COVID-19 vaccine. The CDR3 loop spans 13 amino acids. Between the trimmed V and J ends, which lost 4 bases and 6 bases, there was a span of 12 bases. In germline, CDR1 is SGHRS, CDR2 YFSETQ. Using immunoSEQ multiplex PCR, the repertoire was profiled, and TCRdb retains in-frame clones only, with some absent. Of 75,000 to 85,000 clones detected, around 90% appear once; the ten largest clones hold roughly a quarter. The receptor was isolated from an adult in good health. The chain employs TRBV5-1 and TRBJ2-3; D is possibly TRBD1 or TRBD2 (6 bases each). The material was peripheral blood, obtained on day 0 of AZD1222 vaccination. The CDR3 DNA reads TGCGCCAGCAGCCGTGGAGGGGGTGATACGCAGTATTTT. Translating it yields CASSRGGGDTQYF.